This T cell receptor (beta chain) was identified in a study of T cell responses to AZD1222 COVID-19 vaccine. Study-wide results and caveats: The donors showed a predominance of white British ancestry and of females, with possible underestimation of clonal diversity.

TCRdb's table, derived via immunoSEQ multiplex PCR, lists solely in-frame clones and lacks some. Of 95,000 to 150,000 clones listed, 80% to 90% are singletons. A remark on this clone: Antigen: not known.

The V gene lost 1 base and the J gene lost 8 bases, with 9 bases spanning the gap. The length of the CDR3 is 14 residues. CDR1 and CDR2 (germline): SEHNR, FQNEAQ (reference sequence). The receptor was derived from an adult in good health. J is TRBJ1-6 and V is TRBV7-9; no clear D. Specimen: peripheral blood, collected on day 0 of AZD1222 vaccination. The CDR3, as DNA: TGTGCCAGCAGCTTAGAGGTGGGAGATTCACCCCTCCACTTT. Translation: CASSLEVGDSPLHF.